This T cell receptor (beta chain) was sequenced for a study of cytomegalovirus exposure and HLA in healthy donors. Study context: In a later analysis, the 100 to 150 validation repertoires were reported to have used the same platform as the roughly 670 first-cohort repertoires.

Sequencing used immunoSEQ multiplex PCR; TCRdb keeps in-frame clones, though not all of them. The sample holds about 110,000 clones, around 85% seen once. As for this clone: Its antigen remains unidentified.

Germline-derived CDR1 and CDR2 are SNHLY and FYNNEI. V was shortened by 7 bases and J by 5 bases, with 21 bases between the two germline ends. The CDR3 totals 15 residues. Findings and caveats of the study: Specificity for CMV antigens was confirmed in vitro for a few of the CMV-associated chains. Cytomegalovirus association was assigned to about 150 TCR beta chains.

The TCR was taken from a woman between 18 and 30 years old in good health and CMV-seronegative. Source material: PBMCs. The chain is built from TRBV2 and TRBJ2-7; possibly TRBD1 for D (6 bases). The CDR3 nucleotides are TGTGCCAGCATGGTGGATCGACAGGTCGACGACGAGCAGTACTTC. This gives the protein CASMVDRQVDDEQYF.